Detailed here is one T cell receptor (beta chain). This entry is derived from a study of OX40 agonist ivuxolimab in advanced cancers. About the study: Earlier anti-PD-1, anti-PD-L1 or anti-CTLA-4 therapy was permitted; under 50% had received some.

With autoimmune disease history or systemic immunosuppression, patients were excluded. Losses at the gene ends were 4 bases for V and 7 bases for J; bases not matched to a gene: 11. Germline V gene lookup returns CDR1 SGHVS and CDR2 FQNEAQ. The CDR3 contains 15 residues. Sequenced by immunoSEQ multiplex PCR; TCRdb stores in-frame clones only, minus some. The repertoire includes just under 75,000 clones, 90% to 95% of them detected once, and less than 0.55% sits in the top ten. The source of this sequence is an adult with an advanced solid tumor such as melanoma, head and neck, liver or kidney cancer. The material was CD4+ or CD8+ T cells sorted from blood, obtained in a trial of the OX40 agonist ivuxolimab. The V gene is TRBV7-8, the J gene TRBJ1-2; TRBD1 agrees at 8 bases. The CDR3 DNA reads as TGTGCCAGCAGCTCAGGACAGGGTACTTTGGGTGGCTACACCTTC. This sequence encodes CASSSGQGTLGGYTF.